This T cell receptor (beta chain) was captured in a study of cytomegalovirus exposure and HLA in healthy donors. Researchers ran the PCR with 60 Vbeta and 13 Jbeta primers. Assay: immunoSEQ multiplex PCR; the TCRdb copy retains only in-frame clones and omits some. The sample contains roughly 100,000 clones, 75% to 80% of which appear only once. The sample comprised PBMCs. The sequence was obtained from a man in his 60s in good health and CMV-seropositive.

Here the CDR3 DNA reads TGTGCCAGCAGCGCGAGCGACGAGCAGTACTTC. Translated, it gives CASSASDEQYF. The V call is TRBV11-1, the J call TRBJ2-7; D not resolved. The CDR3 consists of 11 residues. Trimming shortened V by 5 bases and J by 5 bases, and 7 bases separated the two germline ends. The V gene's germline CDR1 is SGHAT and CDR2 FQDESV (reference sequence). The whole variable domain, filled in from reference TRBV11-1 and TRBJ2-7, reads EAEVAQSPRYKITEKSQAVAFWCDPISGHATLYWYRQILGQGPELLVQFQDESVVDDSQLPKDRFSAERLKGVDSTLKIQPAELGDSAMYLCASSASDEQYFGPGTRLTVT.